Reported below is one TCR beta chain. Its matching antigen is unknown. Germline assignment: CDR1 MNHEY and CDR2 SMNVEV (reference sequence). V dropped 7 bases and J dropped 1 base, with 6 bases sitting between them. This CDR3 region has 12 residues. The study ran its PCR with 60 Vbeta and 13 Jbeta primers. TCRdb keeps only in-frame clones here, not all; method: immunoSEQ multiplex PCR. Of roughly 180,000 clones listed, approximately 80% are singletons. The source of the sample is a study of cytomegalovirus exposure and HLA in healthy donors. Overall study findings and caveats: Among the sequence variants, a highly shared cluster was likely an artifact of sequencing. The number of N-insertions in an Asian-associated ancestry cluster was reportedly below the roughly 700-donor mean in a later analysis. An analysis that came later showed most CMV-associated TCR beta chains appearing HLA-restricted.

The sequenced sample consisted of PBMCs. The clonotype was recovered from a girl aged 10 to 17 in good health and CMV-seropositive. V usage is TRBV27 and J usage is TRBJ2-3; D not resolved. In DNA form, the CDR3 reads TGTGCCAGCATTAGAGGCACAGATACGCAGTATTTT. Its translation: CASIRGTDTQYF.